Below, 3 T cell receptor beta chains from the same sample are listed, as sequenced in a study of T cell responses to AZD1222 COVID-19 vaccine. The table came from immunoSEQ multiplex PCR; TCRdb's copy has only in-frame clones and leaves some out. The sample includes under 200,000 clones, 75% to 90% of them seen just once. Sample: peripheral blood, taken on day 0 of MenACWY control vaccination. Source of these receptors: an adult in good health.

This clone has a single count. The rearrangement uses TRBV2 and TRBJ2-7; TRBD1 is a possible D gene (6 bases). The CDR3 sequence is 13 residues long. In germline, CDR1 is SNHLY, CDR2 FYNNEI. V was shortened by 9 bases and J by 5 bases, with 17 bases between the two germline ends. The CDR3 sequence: CASKFTGTHEQYF. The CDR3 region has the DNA TGTGCCAGTAAATTTACAGGGACCCACGAGCAGTACTTC.

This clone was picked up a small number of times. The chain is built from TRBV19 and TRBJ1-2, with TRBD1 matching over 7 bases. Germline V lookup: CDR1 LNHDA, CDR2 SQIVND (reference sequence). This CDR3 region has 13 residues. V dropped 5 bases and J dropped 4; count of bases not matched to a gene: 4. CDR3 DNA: TGTGCCAGTAGTCCGACAGGGCTCTATGGCTACACCTTC. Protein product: CASSPTGLYGYTF.

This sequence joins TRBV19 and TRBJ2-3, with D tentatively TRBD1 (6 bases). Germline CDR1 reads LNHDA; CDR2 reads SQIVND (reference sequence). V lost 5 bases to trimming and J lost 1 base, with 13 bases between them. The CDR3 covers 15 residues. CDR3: CASSEGGPGTDTQYF. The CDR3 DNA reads TGTGCCAGTAGTGAAGGGGGTCCAGGCACAGATACGCAGTATTTT.